Given below is one T cell receptor (beta chain) in context. TCRdb's copy holds only in-frame clones and misses some; the assay was immunoSEQ multiplex PCR. Of some 170,000 clones listed, roughly 95% were seen once; the top ten hold 0.85% to 1.3%. The record originates from a study of control samples from healthy donors and cancer patients. CDR1 is MNHNY, CDR2 SVGAGI, per germline (reference sequence). This CDR3 region has 13 residues. With 2 bases removed from V and 7 bases from J, the gap between germline ends came to 9 bases. The source of this sequence is a woman between 25 and 40 years old in good health. The chain couples TRBV6-6 to TRBJ1-3, with no clear D. Sequenced material: blood. In DNA form, the CDR3 reads TGTGCCAGCAGTTACCACATCTGGAACACCATATATTTT. This codes for CASSYHIWNTIYF.